Presented here are 22 T cell receptor beta chains from one specimen sequenced in a study of T-cell memory formation after mild COVID-19. TCRdb fed the 5' RACE reads into MiXCR, producing one record per CDR3 protein. The data hold about 150,000 distinct CDR3 sequences, with about 14% observed a single time. Specimen: PBMCs or a T cell subset sorted from them (not recorded which). The receptors come from an adult woman who had mild COVID-19 (a few samples of this study predate the infection). Cell type and time point are not known.

This sequence joins TRBV19 and TRBJ2-3; D might be TRBD1 (5 bases). Germline lookup yields CDR1 LNHDA and CDR2 SQIVND (reference sequence). CDR3 size: 14 residues. With 7 bases removed from V and 6 bases from J, the gap between germline ends came to 17 bases. CDR3 DNA: TGTGCCAGTACTGGGCCAGGGATTCTTGATACGCAGTATTTT. Its translation: CASTGPGILDTQYF.

The genes are TRBV5-1 and TRBJ2-7; D might be TRBD1 (5 bases). There are 14 residues in the CDR3. Germline V gives CDR1 SGHRS, CDR2 YFSETQ. V was trimmed by 0 bases and J by 5 bases, leaving 12 bases between them. CDR3 region: CASSLGPGYDEQYF. DNA of the CDR3: TGCGCCAGCAGCTTGGGGCCAGGGTACGACGAGCAGTACTTC.

This clonotype was seen only a few times. This sequence joins TRBV5-1 and TRBJ1-1; D ambiguous. This CDR3 has 14 amino acids. Germline CDR1 is SGHRS and CDR2 is YFSETQ. Trimming stripped 4 bases from V and 5 bases from J, with 15 bases between. The CDR3 bases are TGCGCCAGCAGCCCCCGGGGAGGGTGGACTGAAGCTTTCTTT. This translates into CASSPRGGWTEAFF.

The CDR3 sequence: CATSRDQTVYNEQFF. Written as DNA, the CDR3 is TGTGCCACCAGCAGAGATCAAACAGTATACAATGAGCAGTTCTTC. V gene TRBV15 combines with J gene TRBJ2-1, with D unresolved. Germline CDR1 LNHNV, CDR2 YYDKDF (reference sequence). The CDR3 contains 15 residues. V was pared by 0 bases and J by 4 bases, with 10 bases between.

J is TRBJ2-3 and V is TRBV24-1; 7 bases fit TRBD1. The CDR3 runs to 16 residues. Germline V gene sequence: CDR1 KGHDR, CDR2 SFDVKD. Trimming cost V 4 bases and J 2 bases; bases outside gene matches: 8. CDR3 region: CATSDPRTGLTDTQYF. In DNA form, the CDR3 reads TGTGCCACCAGTGACCCCCGGACAGGACTCACAGATACGCAGTATTTT.

The chain joins TRBV6-6 to TRBJ1-2, with D possibly being TRBD1 (6 bases). Deletions cut 7 bases from V and 2 bases from J, with 17 bases between. The CDR3 loop spans 15 amino acids. The V gene's germline CDR1 is MNHNY and CDR2 SVGAGI (reference sequence). The CDR3 coding sequence is TGTGCCAGCACCTATACAGTCCAGGGGAACTATGGCTACACCTTC. Protein: CASTYTVQGNYGYTF.

The CDR3 protein is CASSGSGGSYYEQYF. Written as DNA, the CDR3 is TGTGCCAGCAGTGGAAGCGGGGGCTCTTACTACGAGCAGTACTTC. This rearrangement joins TRBV7-2 to TRBJ2-7; TRBD2 matches at 8 bases. The CDR3 totals 15 residues. J was trimmed by 3 bases and V by 6 bases; bases with no gene match: 10. CDR1 SGHTA and CDR2 FQGNSA come from the germline V gene.

This clonotype has more than one count but fewer than ten. This rearrangement joins TRBV7-8 to TRBJ2-2, with TRBD1 matching 8 bases. Trimming took 4 bases from V and 3 from J; bases not matched to a gene: 4. Germline CDR1 and CDR2: SGHVS and FQNEAQ. This CDR3 comprises 15 residues. In DNA, the CDR3 is TGTGCCAGCAGCTACAGGGGGATTTACACCGGGGAGCTGTTTTTT. Residues: CASSYRGIYTGELFF.

This clonotype was observed a single time. The V call is TRBV4-1, the J call TRBJ2-2; D remains unclear. Germline V CDR1 and CDR2: MGHRA, YSYEKL. V lost 7 bases and J lost 0, with 15 bases in between. The CDR3 is 16 residues long. CDR3 bases: TGCGCCAGCATCCTGTATAGTGGAACGAACACCGGGGAGCTGTTTTTT. Translation: CASILYSGTNTGELFF.

J is TRBJ1-1 and V is TRBV3-1; a weak D match, TRBD1 (6 bases). Germline assignment: CDR1 LGHDT and CDR2 YNNKEL (reference sequence). The CDR3 consists of 14 residues. V lost 1 base to trimming and J lost 11 bases, with 17 bases between them. DNA of the CDR3: TGTGCCAGCAGCCAAGGCAGGGGCTCCCAGCGGGCTTTCTTT. It is translated as CASSQGRGSQRAFF. The complete variable domain, with remaining parts taken from reference TRBV3-1 and TRBJ1-1, reads DTAVSQTPKYLVTQMGNDKSIKCEQNLGHDTMYWYKQDSKKFLKIMFSYNNKELIINETVPNRFSPKSPDKAHLNLHINSLELGDSAVYFCASSQGRGSQRAFFGQGTRLTVV.

This clonotype was observed at least ten times. This chain links TRBV12-3 or TRBV12-4 with TRBJ1-1; 9 nucleotides align to TRBD1. The V and J ends lost 7 bases and 0 bases, in that order; junction bases with no gene match: 18. This CDR3 comprises 19 residues. As DNA, the CDR3 is TGTGCCAGCACCACCATTACAGGGGGCCTGAAGATTGTGAACACTGAAGCTTTCTTT. Protein: CASTTITGGLKIVNTEAFF.

This clonotype was seen more than once but under ten times. The chain recombines TRBV12-3 or TRBV12-4 with TRBJ1-2, with 9 positions matching TRBD1. V dropped 10 bases and J dropped 4; count of bases not matched to a gene: 7. This CDR3 is 13 amino acids long. The CDR3 loop reads CATGQGVTYGYTF. CDR3 DNA sequence: TGTGCCACGGGACAGGGTGTGACCTATGGCTACACCTTC.

This clonotype has a single count. The V call is TRBV29-1, the J call TRBJ1-1; D might be TRBD1 (5 bases). This CDR3 contains 11 residues. From germline, CDR1 is SQVTM and CDR2 ANQGSEA. Trimming stripped 7 bases from V and 5 bases from J, with 11 bases between. CDR3 sequence (DNA): TGCAGCGCGATGGGGGGGACTGAAGCTTTCTTT. Translation: CSAMGGTEAFF.

The gene calls are TRBV5-1 and TRBJ1-2; D not certain. Trimming stripped 0 bases from V and 4 bases from J, with 1 base between. This CDR3 spans 11 amino acids. In germline, CDR1 is SGHRS, CDR2 YFSETQ. CDR3: CASSLGYGYTF. The DNA for the CDR3 is TGCGCCAGCAGCTTGGGCTATGGCTACACCTTC. The complete variable domain, with remaining parts taken from reference TRBV5-1 and TRBJ1-2, reads KAGVTQTPRYLIKTRGQQVTLSCSPISGHRSVSWYQQTPGQGLQFLFEYFSETQRNKGNFPGRFSGRQFSNSRSEMNVSTLELGDSALYLCASSLGYGYTFGSGTRLTVV.

This clonotype was observed a few times. The V and J genes are TRBV4-2 and TRBJ1-4; 10 bases align to TRBD1. The CDR3 has 14 residues. Germline lookup yields CDR1 LGHNA and CDR2 YNFKEQ. V gave up 1 base and J gave up 10 bases; unmatched junction bases: 3. CDR3 protein: CASSQGQGAGKLFF. CDR3 in DNA: TGTGCCAGCAGCCAAGGACAGGGGGCAGGAAAACTGTTTTTT.

This clonotype was counted between two and nine times. This sequence joins TRBV7-9 and TRBJ2-3; D is uncertain. Per germline, CDR1 SEHNR and CDR2 FQNEAQ (reference sequence). This CDR3 comprises 17 residues. V dropped 1 base and J dropped 2 bases, with 16 bases sitting between them. The CDR3 DNA sequence: TGTGCCAGCAGCTTAGAAGTAGGCAGACAATTCACAGATACGCAGTATTTT. Its translation is CASSLEVGRQFTDTQYF.

This clonotype was seen a few times. The rearrangement links TRBV12-3 or TRBV12-4 to TRBJ2-3; D gene unclear. V was pared by 3 bases and J by 5 bases, with 3 bases between. There are 11 residues in the CDR3. The CDR3: CASSLKDTQYF. DNA for the CDR3: TGTGCCAGCAGTTTGAAAGATACGCAGTATTTT.

This clonotype has a single count. V usage is TRBV12-3 or TRBV12-4 and J usage is TRBJ1-2; D gene unclear. The CDR3 has 12 residues. V lost 5 bases, J lost 6 bases, and 10 bases lay in between. Here the CDR3 DNA reads TGTGCCAGCAGTCGCCTGACGAATGGCTACACCTTC. Translating it yields CASSRLTNGYTF.

This clonotype has at least ten counts. The rearrangement joins TRBV7-6 to TRBJ2-5; D call uncertain. Trimming took 5 bases from V and 5 from J, leaving 12 bases between them. The germline gives CDR1 SGHVS, CDR2 FNYEAQ. This CDR3 spans 13 amino acids. CDR3 sequence reads: CASSAIVAETQYF. The CDR3 DNA reads TGTGCCAGCAGCGCTATCGTTGCGGAGACCCAGTACTTC.

This clonotype has a handful of counts. The chain joins TRBV9 to TRBJ2-3; no definite D call. This CDR3 has 15 residues. The germline V gene has CDR1 SGDLS and CDR2 YYNGEE. Trimming shortened V by 0 bases and J by 0 bases, and 8 bases separated the two germline ends. CDR3 bases: TGTGCCAGCAGCGTAGGGGGTTATAGCACAGATACGCAGTATTTT. This gives the protein CASSVGGYSTDTQYF.

This clonotype was seen a few times. V usage is TRBV6-5 and J usage is TRBJ1-6, with TRBD1 matching over 9 bases. The CDR3 runs 17 residues. Per germline, CDR1 MNHEY and CDR2 SVGAGI. Trimming cost V 6 bases and J 0 bases; bases outside gene matches: 6. The CDR3: CASSLGTGSSYNSPLHF. In DNA, the CDR3 is TGTGCCAGCAGCCTCGGGACAGGGAGCTCCTATAATTCACCCCTCCACTTT.

The rearrangement joins TRBV4-3 to TRBJ2-1; 8 bases map to TRBD2. Germline loops: CDR1 LGHNA, CDR2 YSLEER. J was trimmed by 0 bases and V by 0 bases; bases with no gene match: 4. CDR3 length: 17 amino acids. The CDR3 nucleotides are TGCGCCAGCAGCCAAGAAAAGGCGGGAGGCTCCTACAATGAGCAGTTCTTC. It specifies CASSQEKAGGSYNEQFF.